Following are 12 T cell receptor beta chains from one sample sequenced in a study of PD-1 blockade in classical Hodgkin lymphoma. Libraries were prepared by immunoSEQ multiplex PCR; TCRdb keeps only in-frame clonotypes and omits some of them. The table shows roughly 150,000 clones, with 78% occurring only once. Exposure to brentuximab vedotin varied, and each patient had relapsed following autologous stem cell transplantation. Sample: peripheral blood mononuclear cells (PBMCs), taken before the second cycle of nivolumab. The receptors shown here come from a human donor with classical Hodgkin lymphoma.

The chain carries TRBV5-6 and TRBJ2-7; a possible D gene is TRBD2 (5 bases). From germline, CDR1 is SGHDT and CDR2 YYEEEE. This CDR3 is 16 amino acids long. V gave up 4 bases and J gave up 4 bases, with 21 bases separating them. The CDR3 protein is CASSMTIWAEIYEQYF. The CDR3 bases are TGTGCCAGCAGCATGACTATCTGGGCAGAAATATACGAGCAGTACTTC.

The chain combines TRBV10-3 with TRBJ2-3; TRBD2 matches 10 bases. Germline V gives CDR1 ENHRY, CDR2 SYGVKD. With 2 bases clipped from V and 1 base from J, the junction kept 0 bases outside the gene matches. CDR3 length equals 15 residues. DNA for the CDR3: TGTGCCATCAGTGAGGGGACTAGCGGCACAGATACGCAGTATTTT. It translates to CAISEGTSGTDTQYF.

The CDR3 DNA reads as TGTGCCAGCAGCGCCTGGACTAGCGGCTACAATGAGCAGTTCTTC. This translates into CASSAWTSGYNEQFF. The chain recombines TRBV9 with TRBJ2-1; 10 bases fit TRBD2. The CDR3 sequence is 15 residues long. The germline V gene encodes CDR1 SGDLS and CDR2 YYNGEE. V trimming: 3 bases; J trimming: 3 bases; junction bases outside the gene matches: 3.

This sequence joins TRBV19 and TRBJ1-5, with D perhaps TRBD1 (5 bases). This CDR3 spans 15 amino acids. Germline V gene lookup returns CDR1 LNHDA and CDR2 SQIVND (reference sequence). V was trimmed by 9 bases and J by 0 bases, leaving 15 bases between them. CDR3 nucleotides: TGTGCCAGCCAGACAAGGGGTGGTAGCAATCAGCCCCAGCATTTT. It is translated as CASQTRGGSNQPQHF.

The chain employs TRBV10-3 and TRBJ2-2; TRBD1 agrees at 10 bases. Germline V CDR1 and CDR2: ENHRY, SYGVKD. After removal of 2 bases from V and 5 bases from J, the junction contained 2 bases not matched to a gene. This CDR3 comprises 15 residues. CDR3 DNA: TGTGCCATCAGTGAGAGGACAGGGGGGACCGGGGAGCTGTTTTTT. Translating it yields CAISERTGGTGELFF.

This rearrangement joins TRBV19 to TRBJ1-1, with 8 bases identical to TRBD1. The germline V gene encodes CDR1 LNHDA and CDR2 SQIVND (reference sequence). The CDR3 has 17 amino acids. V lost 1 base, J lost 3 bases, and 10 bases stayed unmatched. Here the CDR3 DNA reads TGTGCCAGTAGTATAGGGACAGGGCTCCGCGGCCACACTGAAGCTTTCTTT. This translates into CASSIGTGLRGHTEAFF.

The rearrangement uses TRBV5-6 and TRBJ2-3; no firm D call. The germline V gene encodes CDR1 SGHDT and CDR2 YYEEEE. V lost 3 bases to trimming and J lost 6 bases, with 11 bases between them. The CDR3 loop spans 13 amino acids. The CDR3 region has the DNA TGTGCCAGCAGCTCCCTACAGTGGGATACGCAGTATTTT. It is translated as CASSSLQWDTQYF.

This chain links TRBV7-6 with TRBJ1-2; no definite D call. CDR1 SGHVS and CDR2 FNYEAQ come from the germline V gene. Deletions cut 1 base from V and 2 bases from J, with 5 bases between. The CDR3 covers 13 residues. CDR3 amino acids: CASSLGANYGYTF. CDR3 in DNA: TGTGCCAGCAGCTTAGGGGCGAACTATGGCTACACCTTC.

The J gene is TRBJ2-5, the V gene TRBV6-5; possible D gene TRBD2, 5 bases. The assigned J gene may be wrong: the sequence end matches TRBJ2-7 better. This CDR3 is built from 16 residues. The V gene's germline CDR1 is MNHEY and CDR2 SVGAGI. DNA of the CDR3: TGTGCCAGCAGTTCCTGGCCCGAGGGTGGTGTCTACGAGCAGTACTTC. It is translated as CASSSWPEGGVYEQYF.

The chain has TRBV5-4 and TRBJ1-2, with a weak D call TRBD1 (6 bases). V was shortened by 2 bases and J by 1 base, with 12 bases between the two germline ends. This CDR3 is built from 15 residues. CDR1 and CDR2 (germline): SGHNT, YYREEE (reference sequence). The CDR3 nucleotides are TGTGCCAGCAGCTTTACCCCACAGGGTAACTATGGCTACACCTTC. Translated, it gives CASSFTPQGNYGYTF. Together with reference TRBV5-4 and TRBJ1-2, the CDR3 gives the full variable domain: ETGVTQSPTHLIKTRGQQVTLRCSSQSGHNTVSWYQQALGQGPQFIFQYYREEENGRGNFPPRFSGLQFPNYSSELNVNALELDDSALYLCASSFTPQGNYGYTFGSGTRLTVV.

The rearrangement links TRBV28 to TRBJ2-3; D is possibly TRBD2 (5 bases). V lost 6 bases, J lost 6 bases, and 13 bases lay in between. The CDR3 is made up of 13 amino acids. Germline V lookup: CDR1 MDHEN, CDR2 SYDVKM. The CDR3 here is CASSSSLADTQYF. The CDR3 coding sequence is TGTGCCAGCAGCTCTTCTTTAGCGGATACGCAGTATTTT.

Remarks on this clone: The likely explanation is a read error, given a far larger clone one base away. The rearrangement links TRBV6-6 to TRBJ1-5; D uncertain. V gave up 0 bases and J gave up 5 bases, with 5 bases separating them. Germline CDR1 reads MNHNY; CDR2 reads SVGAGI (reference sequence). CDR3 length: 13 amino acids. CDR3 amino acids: CASSYSGDQPQHF. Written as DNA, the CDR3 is TGTGCCAGCAGTTACTCTGGGGATCAGCCCCAGCATTTT.